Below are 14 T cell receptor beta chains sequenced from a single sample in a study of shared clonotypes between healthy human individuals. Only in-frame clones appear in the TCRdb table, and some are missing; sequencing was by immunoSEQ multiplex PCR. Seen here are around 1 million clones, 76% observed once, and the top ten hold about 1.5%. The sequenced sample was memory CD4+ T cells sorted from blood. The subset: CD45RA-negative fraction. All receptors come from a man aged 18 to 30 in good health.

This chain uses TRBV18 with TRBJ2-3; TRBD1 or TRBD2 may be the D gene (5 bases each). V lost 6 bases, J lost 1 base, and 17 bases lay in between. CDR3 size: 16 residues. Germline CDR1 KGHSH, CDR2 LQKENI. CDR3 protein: CASSPGTGSGTDTQYF. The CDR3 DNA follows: TGTGCCAGCTCCCCTGGGACGGGTAGTGGCACAGATACGCAGTATTTT.

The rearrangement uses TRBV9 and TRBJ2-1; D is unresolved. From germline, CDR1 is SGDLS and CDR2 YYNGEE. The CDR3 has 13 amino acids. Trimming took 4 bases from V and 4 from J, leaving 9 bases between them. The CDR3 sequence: CASSPRPYNEQFF. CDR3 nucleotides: TGTGCCAGCAGCCCTAGGCCATACAATGAGCAGTTCTTC.

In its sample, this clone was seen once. The CDR3 sequence: CASSLRGGGSGGYTF. Written as DNA, the CDR3 is TGTGCCAGCAGCTTAAGAGGAGGGGGCTCGGGTGGCTACACCTTC. The rearrangement links TRBV5-6 to TRBJ1-2, with TRBD1 matching 7 bases. V shed 2 bases and J 7 bases; nucleotides not matched to a gene: 11. The CDR3 runs 15 residues. The germline gives CDR1 SGHDT, CDR2 YYEEEE.

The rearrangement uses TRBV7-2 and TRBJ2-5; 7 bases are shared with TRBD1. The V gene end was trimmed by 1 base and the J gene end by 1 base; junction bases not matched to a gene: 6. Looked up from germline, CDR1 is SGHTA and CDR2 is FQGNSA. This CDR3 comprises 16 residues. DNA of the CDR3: TGTGCCAGCAGCTTAGTGACAGGGCAATTCCAAGAGACCCAGTACTTC. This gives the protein CASSLVTGQFQETQYF.

The CDR3 is CASSLVGLASSTDTQYF. The DNA for the CDR3 is TGTGCCAGCAGCTTAGTGGGTCTAGCGTCTAGCACAGATACGCAGTATTTT. The J gene is TRBJ2-3, the V gene TRBV11-2; TRBD2 might be the D (6 bases). V gave up 1 base and J gave up 0 bases, with 14 bases separating them. The CDR3 runs to 17 residues. Germline CDR1 reads SGHAT; CDR2 reads FQNNGV.

The CDR3: CASSDIGSGNTIYF. Written as DNA, the CDR3 is TGTGCCAGCAGTGACATCGGCTCTGGAAACACCATATATTTT. The chain joins TRBV6-1 to TRBJ1-3; the D is unclear. The CDR3 loop spans 14 amino acids. Germline V CDR1 and CDR2: MNHNS, SASEGT. V dropped 3 bases and J dropped 0 bases, with 6 bases sitting between them.

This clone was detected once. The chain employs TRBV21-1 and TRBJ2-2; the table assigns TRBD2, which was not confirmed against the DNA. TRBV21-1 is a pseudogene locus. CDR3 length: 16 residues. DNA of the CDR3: TGTGCCAGCAGCAGATATAGGAGTCCGACTAGCGGGGAGCTGTTTTTT. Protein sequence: CASSRYRSPTSGELFF.

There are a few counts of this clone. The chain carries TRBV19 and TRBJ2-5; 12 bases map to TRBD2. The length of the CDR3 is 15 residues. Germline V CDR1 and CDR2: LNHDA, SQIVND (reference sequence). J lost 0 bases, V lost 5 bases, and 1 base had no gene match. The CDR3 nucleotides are TGTGCCAGTAGTGGGACTAGCGGGTACCAAGAGACCCAGTACTTC. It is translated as CASSGTSGYQETQYF.

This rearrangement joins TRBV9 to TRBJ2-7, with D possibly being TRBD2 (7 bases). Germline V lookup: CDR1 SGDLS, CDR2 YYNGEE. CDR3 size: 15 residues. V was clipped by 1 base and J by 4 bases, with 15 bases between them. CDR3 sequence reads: CASSVTGGGVYEQYF. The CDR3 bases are TGTGCCAGCAGCGTAACTGGCGGGGGCGTGTACGAGCAGTACTTC.

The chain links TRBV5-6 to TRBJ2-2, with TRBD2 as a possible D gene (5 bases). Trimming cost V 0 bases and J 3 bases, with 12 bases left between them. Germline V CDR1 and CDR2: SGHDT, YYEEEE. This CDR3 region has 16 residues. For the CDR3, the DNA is TGTGCCAGCAGCTTGGATCCCAGCGGACACACCGGGGAGCTGTTTTTT. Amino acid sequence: CASSLDPSGHTGELFF.

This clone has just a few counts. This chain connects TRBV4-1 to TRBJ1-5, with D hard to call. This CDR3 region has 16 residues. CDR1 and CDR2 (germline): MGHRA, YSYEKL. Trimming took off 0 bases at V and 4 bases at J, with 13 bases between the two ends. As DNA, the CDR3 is TGCGCCAGCAGCCAAGATCGAGGCAGCATTAATCAGCCCCAGCATTTT. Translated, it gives CASSQDRGSINQPQHF.

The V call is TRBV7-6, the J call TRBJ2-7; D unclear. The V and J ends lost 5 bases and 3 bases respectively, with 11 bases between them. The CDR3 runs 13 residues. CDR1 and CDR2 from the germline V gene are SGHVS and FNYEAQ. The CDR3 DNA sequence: TGTGCCAGCAGCCAAGGACCATACTACGAGCAGTACTTC. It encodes CASSQGPYYEQYF.

CDR3 loop: CASSIPRGSYGYTF. DNA of the CDR3: TGTGCCAGCAGCATACCTCGCGGCAGCTATGGCTACACCTTC. The V and J genes are TRBV5-6 and TRBJ1-2; D not resolved. Germline-derived CDR1 and CDR2 are SGHDT and YYEEEE. V was pared by 4 bases and J by 4 bases, with 14 bases between. CDR3 length: 14 amino acids.

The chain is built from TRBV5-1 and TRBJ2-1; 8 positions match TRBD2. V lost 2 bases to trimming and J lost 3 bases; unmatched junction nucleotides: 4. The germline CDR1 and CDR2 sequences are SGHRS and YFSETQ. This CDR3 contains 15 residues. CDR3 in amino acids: CASSFLAGDYNEQFF. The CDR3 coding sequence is TGCGCCAGCAGCTTCCTAGCGGGCGACTACAATGAGCAGTTCTTC.